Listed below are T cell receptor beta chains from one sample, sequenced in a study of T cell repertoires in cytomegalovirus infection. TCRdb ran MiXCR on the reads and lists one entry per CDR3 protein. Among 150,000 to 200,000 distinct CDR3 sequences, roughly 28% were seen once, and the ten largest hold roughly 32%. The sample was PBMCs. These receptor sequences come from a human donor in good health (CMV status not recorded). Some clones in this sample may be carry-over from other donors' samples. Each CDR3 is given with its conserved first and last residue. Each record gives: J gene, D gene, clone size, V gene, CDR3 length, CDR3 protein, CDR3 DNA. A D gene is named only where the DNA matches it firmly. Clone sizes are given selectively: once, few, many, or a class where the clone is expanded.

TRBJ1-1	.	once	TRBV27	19	CASSLWGRGLRIGNTEAFF	TGTGCCAGCAGTTTATGGGGGAGAGGGTTGAGAATAGGGAACACTGAAGCTTTCTTT
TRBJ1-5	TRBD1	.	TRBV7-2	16	CASSPQGVDSNQPQHF	TGTGCCAGCAGCCCCCAGGGGGTTGATAGCAATCAGCCCCAGCATTTT
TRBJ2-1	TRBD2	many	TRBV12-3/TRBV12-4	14	CASSSSGGGNEQFF	TGTGCCAGCAGTTCTAGCGGGGGTGGCAATGAGCAGTTCTTC
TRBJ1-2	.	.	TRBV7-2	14	CASSLDRDNYGYTF	TGTGCCAGCAGCTTGGATAGGGATAACTATGGCTACACCTTC
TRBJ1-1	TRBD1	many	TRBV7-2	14	CASSRQGARTEAFF	TGTGCCAGCAGCCGACAGGGGGCTAGGACTGAAGCTTTCTTT
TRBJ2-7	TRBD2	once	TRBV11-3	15	CASSPGGGLSYEQYF	TGTGCCAGCAGCCCGGGGGGGGGTCTCTCCTACGAGCAGTACTTC
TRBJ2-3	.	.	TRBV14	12	CASSQYPDTQYF	TGTGCCAGCAGCCAGTACCCAGATACGCAGTATTTT
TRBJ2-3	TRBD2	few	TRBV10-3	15	CAISGLAGGADTQYF	TGTGCCATCAGCGGACTAGCGGGGGGTGCAGATACGCAGTATTTT
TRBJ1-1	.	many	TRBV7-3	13	CASAWGTNTEAFF	TGTGCCAGCGCTTGGGGGACTAACACTGAAGCTTTCTTT
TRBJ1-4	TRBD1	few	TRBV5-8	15	CASSPDFRGGEKLFF	TGTGCCAGCAGCCCCGATTTCAGGGGGGGTGAAAAACTGTTTTTT
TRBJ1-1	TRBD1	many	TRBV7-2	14	CASRRPDRATEAFF	TGTGCCAGCAGACGTCCTGACAGGGCCACTGAAGCTTTCTTT
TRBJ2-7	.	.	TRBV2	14	CASSGDRSSYEQYF	TGTGCCAGCAGTGGAGACAGGTCCTCCTACGAGCAGTACTTC
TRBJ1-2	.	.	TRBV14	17	CASSPLSWEGPRYGYTF	TGTGCCAGCAGCCCTCTTTCTTGGGAGGGGCCGCGCTATGGCTACACCTTC
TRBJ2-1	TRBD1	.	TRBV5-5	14	CASSLVGTAMEQFF	TGTGCCAGCAGCTTGGTCGGGACAGCCATGGAGCAGTTCTTC
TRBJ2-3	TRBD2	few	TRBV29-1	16	CSVEPTSGGALDTQYF	TGCAGCGTTGAACCTACTAGCGGGGGGGCCTTAGATACGCAGTATTTT
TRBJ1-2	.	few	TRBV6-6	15	CASSYSKTGGYGYTF	TGTGCCAGCAGTTACTCGAAAACAGGAGGCTATGGCTACACCTTC
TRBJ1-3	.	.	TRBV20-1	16	CSAREPRGDSGNTIYF	TGCAGTGCTAGAGAGCCGCGGGGGGACTCTGGAAACACCATATATTTT
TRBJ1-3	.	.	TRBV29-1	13	CSVEASSGNTIYF	TGCAGCGTTGAAGCCTCCTCTGGAAACACCATATATTTT
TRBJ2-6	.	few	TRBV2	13	CASSTEMTNVLTF	TGTGCCAGCAGTACCGAGATGACCAACGTCCTGACTTTC
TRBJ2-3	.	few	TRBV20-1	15	CSARDRGLAEDTQYF	TGCAGTGCTAGAGATAGGGGACTGGCGGAGGATACGCAGTATTTT
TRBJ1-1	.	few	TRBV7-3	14	CASSAGARGTEAFF	TGTGCCAGCAGCGCTGGGGCCCGGGGAACTGAAGCTTTCTTT
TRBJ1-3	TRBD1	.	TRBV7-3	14	CASSSPGQGNTIYF	TGTGCCAGCAGCTCACCGGGACAGGGTAACACCATATATTTT
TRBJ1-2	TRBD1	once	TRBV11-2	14	CASSLGTGGPGYTF	TGTGCCAGCAGCCTGGGGACAGGGGGCCCCGGCTACACCTTC
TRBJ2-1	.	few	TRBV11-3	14	CASSAYLRDNEQFF	TGTGCCAGCAGCGCTTATCTACGGGACAATGAGCAGTTCTTC
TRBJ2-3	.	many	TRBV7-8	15	CASRTPEGLGDTQYF	TGTGCCAGCAGAACCCCTGAGGGGCTAGGAGATACGCAGTATTTT
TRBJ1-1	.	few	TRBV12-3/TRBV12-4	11	CASFGTYEAFF	TGTGCCAGCTTTGGGACGTATGAAGCTTTCTTT
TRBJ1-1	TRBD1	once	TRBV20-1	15	CSARRSPGQGGEAFF	TGCAGTGCTAGAAGATCTCCGGGACAGGGAGGTGAAGCTTTCTTT
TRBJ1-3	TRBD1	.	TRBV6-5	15	CASSSRTGSRNTIDF	TGTGCCAGCAGTTCGCGGACAGGGAGCAGAAACACCATAGATTTT
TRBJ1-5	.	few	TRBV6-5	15	CASSRDGYSNQPQHF	TGTGCCAGCAGCAGGGACGGATATAGCAATCAGCCCCAGCATTTT
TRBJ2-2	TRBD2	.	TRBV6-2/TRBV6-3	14	CASSYGGGTGELFF	TGTGCCAGCAGTTACGGGGGGGGCACCGGGGAGCTGTTTTTT
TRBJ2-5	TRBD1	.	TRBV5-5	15	CASSSVGTGAETQYF	TGTGCCAGCAGCTCGGTCGGGACAGGGGCGGAGACCCAGTACTTC
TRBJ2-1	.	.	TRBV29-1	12	CSAEGGGNEQFF	TGCAGCGCCGAGGGGGGTGGGAATGAGCAGTTCTTC
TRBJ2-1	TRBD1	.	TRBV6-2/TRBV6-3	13	CASARDRGHEQFF	TGTGCCAGCGCGCGGGACAGGGGGCATGAGCAGTTCTTC
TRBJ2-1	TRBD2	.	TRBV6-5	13	CASSQSLAGKQFF	TGTGCCAGCAGCCAGTCCCTAGCGGGGAAACAGTTCTTC
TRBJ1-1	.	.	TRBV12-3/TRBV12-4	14	CASNRGQGKTEAFF	TGTGCCAGCAATCGAGGGCAGGGTAAAACTGAAGCTTTCTTT
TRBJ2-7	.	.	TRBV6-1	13	CASSEGESYEQYF	TGTGCCAGCAGTGAAGGAGAAAGCTACGAGCAGTACTTC
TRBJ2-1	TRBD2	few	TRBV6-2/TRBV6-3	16	CASRPPAGGVYNEQFF	TGTGCCAGCAGACCTCCGGCGGGGGGAGTCTACAATGAGCAGTTCTTC
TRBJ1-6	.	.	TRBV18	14	CASSPVREGSPLHF	TGTGCCAGCTCACCAGTCAGGGAAGGATCACCCCTCCACTTT
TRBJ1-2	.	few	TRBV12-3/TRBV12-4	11	CASSPQDGYTF	TGTGCCAGCAGCCCCCAGGATGGCTACACCTTC
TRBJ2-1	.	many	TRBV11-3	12	CASSLNQNEQFF	TGTGCCAGCAGCTTAAACCAAAATGAGCAGTTCTTC
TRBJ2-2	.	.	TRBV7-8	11	CANQGPGELFF	TGTGCCAATCAGGGGCCCGGGGAGCTGTTTTTT
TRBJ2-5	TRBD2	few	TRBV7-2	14	CASSLVLAEETQYF	TGTGCCAGCAGCTTAGTTCTAGCGGAGGAGACCCAGTACTTC
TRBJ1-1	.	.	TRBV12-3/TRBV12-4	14	CASTFGIMNTEAFF	TGTGCCAGCACCTTCGGAATCATGAACACTGAAGCTTTCTTT
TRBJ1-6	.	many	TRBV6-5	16	CASSYTRREGNSPLHF	TGTGCCAGCAGTTACACCCGGAGGGAGGGAAATTCACCCCTCCACTTT
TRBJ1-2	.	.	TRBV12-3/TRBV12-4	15	CASSLDAFANYGYTF	TGTGCCAGCAGTTTGGATGCGTTCGCTAACTATGGCTACACCTTC
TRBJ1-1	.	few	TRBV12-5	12	CASGFPNTEAFF	TGTGCTAGTGGTTTCCCGAACACTGAAGCTTTCTTT
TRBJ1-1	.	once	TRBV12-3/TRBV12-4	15	CASSPPQGKFTEAFF	TGTGCCAGCAGTCCACCTCAGGGAAAGTTCACTGAAGCTTTCTTT
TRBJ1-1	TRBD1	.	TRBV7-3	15	CASSQQGQGSSEAFF	TGTGCCAGCAGCCAACAGGGACAGGGGAGTTCTGAAGCTTTCTTT
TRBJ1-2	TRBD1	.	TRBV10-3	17	CATPADPRTGVNYGYTF	TGTGCCACCCCCGCCGACCCACGGACAGGGGTAAACTATGGCTACACCTTC
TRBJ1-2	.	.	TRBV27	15	CASSLRGDFNYGYTF	TGTGCCAGCAGTTTGAGAGGGGATTTTAACTATGGCTACACCTTC